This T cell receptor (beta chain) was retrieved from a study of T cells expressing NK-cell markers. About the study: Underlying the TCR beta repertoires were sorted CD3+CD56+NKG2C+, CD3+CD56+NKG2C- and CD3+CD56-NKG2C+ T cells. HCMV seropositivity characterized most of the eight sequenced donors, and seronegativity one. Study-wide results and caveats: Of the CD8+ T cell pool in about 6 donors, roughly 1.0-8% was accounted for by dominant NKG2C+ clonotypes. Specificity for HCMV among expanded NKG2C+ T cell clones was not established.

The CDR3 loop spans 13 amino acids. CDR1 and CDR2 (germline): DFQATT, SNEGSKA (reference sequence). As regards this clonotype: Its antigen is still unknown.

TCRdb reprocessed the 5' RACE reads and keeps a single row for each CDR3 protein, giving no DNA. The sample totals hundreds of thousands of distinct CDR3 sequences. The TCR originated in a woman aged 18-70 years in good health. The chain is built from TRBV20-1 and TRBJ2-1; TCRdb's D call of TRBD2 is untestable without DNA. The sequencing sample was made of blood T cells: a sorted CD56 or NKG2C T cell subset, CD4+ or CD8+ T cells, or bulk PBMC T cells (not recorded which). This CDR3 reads CSVSGGVYNEQFF.